Below, one T cell receptor beta chain is given with its context. This record comes from a study of blood T cell repertoires in COVID-19. Overall study context: Samples taken during acute and convalescent COVID-19 were collected in the United States, Italy and Spain.

The CDR3 consists of 15 residues. The V segment lost 3 bases and the J segment 3 bases; nucleotides outside the gene matches: 3. Germline assignment: CDR1 LNHDA and CDR2 SQIVND (reference sequence). Using immunoSEQ multiplex PCR, the repertoire was profiled, and TCRdb retains in-frame clones only, with some absent. The sample shows more than 200,000 clones, around nine tenths of them seen only once. This sequence joins TRBV19 and TRBJ1-1; 11 bases line up with TRBD1. Specimen: peripheral blood. This receptor was identified in a man aged 30-40 years with active or convalescent COVID-19. The CDR3 region is CASSMDRGLDTEAFF. DNA of the CDR3: TGTGCCAGTAGTATGGACAGGGGGCTTGACACTGAAGCTTTCTTT.